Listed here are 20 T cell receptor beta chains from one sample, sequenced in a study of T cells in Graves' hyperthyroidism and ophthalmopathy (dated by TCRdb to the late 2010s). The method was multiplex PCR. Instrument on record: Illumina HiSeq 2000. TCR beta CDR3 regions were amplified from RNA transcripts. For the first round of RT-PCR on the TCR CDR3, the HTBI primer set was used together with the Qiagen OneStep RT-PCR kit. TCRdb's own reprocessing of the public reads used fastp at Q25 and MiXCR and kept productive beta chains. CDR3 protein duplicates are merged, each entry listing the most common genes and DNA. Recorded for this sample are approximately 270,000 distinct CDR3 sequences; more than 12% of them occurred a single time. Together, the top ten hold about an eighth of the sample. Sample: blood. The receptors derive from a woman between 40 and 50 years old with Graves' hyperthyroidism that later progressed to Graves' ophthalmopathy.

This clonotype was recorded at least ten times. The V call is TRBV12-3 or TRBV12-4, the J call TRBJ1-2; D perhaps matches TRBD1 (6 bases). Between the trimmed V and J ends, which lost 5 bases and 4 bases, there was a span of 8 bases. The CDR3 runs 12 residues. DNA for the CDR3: TGTGCCAGCAGTGAACAGGGCTATGGCTACACCTTC. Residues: CASSEQGYGYTF.

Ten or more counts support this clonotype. Here the CDR3 DNA reads TGTGCCAGCAGCCAAGCAGATACGCAGTATTTT. This gives the protein CASSQADTQYF. This chain links TRBV3-1 with TRBJ2-3; the D is unclear. Germline CDR1 reads LGHDT; CDR2 reads YNNKEL (reference sequence). The V and J ends lost 1 base and 4 bases respectively, with 0 bases between them. The CDR3 extends over 11 amino acids.

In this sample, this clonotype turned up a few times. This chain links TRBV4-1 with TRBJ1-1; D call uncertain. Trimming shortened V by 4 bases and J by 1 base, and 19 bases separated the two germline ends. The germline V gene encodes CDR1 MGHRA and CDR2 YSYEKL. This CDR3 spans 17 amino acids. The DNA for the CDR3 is TGCGCCAGCAGCCTAAGGTTCCCCGGAATGACGAACACTGAAGCTTTCTTT. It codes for CASSLRFPGMTNTEAFF.

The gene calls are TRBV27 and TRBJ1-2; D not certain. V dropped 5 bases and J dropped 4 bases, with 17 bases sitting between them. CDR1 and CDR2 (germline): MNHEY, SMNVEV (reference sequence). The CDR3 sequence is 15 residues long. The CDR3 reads CASSLGPSTVYGYTF. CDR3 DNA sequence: TGTGCCAGCAGTCTTGGACCGTCGACGGTCTATGGCTACACCTTC.

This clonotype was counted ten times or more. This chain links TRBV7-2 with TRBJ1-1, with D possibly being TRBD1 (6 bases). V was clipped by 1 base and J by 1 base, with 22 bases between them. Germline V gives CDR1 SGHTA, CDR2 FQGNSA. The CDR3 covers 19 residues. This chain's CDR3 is CASSLGAGLGGTGNTEAFF. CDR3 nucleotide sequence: TGTGCCAGCAGCTTAGGAGCGGGTTTAGGGGGGACCGGGAACACTGAAGCTTTCTTT.

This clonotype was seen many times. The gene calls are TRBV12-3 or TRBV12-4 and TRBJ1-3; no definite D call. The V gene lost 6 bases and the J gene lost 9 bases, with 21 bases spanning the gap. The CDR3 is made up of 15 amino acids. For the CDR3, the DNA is TGTGCCAGCAGCCGAAAGAGGACGGGCCTTGGCACCATATATTTT. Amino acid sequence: CASSRKRTGLGTIYF.

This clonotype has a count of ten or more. The CDR3 coding sequence is TGTGCCTCCGGACAGGGAACGCAGCCCCAGCATTTT. Translating gives CASGQGTQPQHF. The chain joins TRBV2 to TRBJ1-5; 8 positions match TRBD1. The CDR3 covers 12 residues. Germline CDR1 reads SNHLY; CDR2 reads FYNNEI. V lost 11 bases and J lost 7; bases outside the gene matches: 7.

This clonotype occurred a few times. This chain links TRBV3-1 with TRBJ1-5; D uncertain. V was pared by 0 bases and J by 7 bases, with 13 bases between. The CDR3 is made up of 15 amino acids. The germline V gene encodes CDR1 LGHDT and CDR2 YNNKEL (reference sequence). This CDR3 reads CASSQDRQSGQPQHF. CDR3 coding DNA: TGTGCCAGCAGCCAAGATAGGCAATCGGGACAGCCCCAGCATTTT.

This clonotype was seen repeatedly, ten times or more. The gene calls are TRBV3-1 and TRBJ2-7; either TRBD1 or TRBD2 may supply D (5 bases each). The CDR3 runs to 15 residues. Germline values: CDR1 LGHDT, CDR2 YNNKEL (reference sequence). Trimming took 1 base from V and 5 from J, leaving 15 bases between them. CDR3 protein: CASSQVQGYSDEQYF. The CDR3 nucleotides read TGTGCCAGCAGCCAAGTGCAGGGATATAGCGACGAGCAGTACTTC.

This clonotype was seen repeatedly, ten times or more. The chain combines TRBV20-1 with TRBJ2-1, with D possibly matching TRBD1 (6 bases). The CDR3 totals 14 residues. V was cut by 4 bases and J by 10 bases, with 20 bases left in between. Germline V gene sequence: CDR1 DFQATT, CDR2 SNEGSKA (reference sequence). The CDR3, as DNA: TGCAGTGCTACCCTACTAACAGGGTCAGGGGAGCAGTTCTTC. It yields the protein CSATLLTGSGEQFF.

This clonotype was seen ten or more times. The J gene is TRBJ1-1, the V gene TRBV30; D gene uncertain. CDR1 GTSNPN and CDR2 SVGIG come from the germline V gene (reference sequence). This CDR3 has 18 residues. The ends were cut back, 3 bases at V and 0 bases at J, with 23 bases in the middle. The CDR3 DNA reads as TGTGCCTGGAGGGCAAAACAGCGTGCGAAAATTCTGAACACTGAAGCTTTCTTT. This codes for CAWRAKQRAKILNTEAFF.

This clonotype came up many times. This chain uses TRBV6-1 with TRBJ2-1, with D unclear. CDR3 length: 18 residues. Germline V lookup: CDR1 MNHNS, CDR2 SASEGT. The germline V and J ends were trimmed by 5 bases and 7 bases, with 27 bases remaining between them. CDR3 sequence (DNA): TGTGCCAGCAGTCCCCAACCCCGATATAGCACGGGTAGTAATGAGCAGTTCTTC. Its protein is CASSPQPRYSTGSNEQFF.

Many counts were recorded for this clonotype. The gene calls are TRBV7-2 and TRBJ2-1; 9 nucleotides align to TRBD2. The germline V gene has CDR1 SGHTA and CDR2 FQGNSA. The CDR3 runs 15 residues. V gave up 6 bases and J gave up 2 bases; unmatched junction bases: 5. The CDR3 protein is CASRSAGGTYNEQFF. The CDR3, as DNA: TGTGCCAGCAGATCAGCGGGAGGCACCTACAATGAGCAGTTCTTC.

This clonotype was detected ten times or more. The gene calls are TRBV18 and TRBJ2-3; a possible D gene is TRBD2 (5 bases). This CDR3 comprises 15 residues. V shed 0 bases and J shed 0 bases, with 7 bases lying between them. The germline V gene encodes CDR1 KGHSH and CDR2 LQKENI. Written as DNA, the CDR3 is TGTGCCAGCTCACCACCGCAGCGGAGCACAGATACGCAGTATTTT. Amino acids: CASSPPQRSTDTQYF.

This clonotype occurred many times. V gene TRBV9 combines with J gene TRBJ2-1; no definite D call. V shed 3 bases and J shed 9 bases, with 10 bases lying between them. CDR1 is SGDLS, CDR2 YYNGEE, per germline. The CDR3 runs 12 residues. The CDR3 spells CASSGRGLEQFF. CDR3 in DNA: TGTGCCAGCAGCGGCCGTGGGCTTGAGCAGTTCTTC.

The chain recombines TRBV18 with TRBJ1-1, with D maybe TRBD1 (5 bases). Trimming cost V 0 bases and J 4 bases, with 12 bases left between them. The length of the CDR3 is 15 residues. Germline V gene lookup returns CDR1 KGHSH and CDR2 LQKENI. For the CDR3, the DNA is TGTGCCAGCTCACCACCGGGGAGTCAGGGCACTGAAGCTTTCTTT. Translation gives CASSPPGSQGTEAFF.

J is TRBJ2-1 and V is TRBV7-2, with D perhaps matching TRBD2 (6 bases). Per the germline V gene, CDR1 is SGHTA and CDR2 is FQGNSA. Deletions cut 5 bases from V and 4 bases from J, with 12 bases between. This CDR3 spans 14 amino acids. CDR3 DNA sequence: TGTGCCAGCAGCCGGGACTGGAGTTACAATGAGCAGTTCTTC. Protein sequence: CASSRDWSYNEQFF.

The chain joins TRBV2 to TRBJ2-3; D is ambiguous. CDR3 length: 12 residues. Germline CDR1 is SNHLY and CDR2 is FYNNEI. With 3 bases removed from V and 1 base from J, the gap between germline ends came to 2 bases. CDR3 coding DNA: TGTGCCAGCAGTGATGGCACAGATACGCAGTATTTT. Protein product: CASSDGTDTQYF.

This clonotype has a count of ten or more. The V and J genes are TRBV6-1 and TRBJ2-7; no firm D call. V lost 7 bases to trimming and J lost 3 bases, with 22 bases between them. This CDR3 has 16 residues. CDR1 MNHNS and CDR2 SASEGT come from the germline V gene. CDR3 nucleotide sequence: TGTGCCAGCACCAACGACCGGGTCTATCCTTTCTACGAGCAGTACTTC. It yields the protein CASTNDRVYPFYEQYF.

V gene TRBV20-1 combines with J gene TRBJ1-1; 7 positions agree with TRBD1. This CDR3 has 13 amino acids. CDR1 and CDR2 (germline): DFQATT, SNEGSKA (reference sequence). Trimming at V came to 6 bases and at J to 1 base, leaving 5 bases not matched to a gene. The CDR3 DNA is TGCAGTGCGGGGGGACAGAGGAACACTGAAGCTTTCTTT. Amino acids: CSAGGQRNTEAFF.